Listed below are T cell receptor beta chains from one sample, sequenced in a study of blood T cell repertoires in COVID-19. Sequencing used immunoSEQ multiplex PCR; TCRdb keeps in-frame clones, though not all of them. The sample lists over 150,000 clones; roughly 72% were seen once. The sequencing sample was made of peripheral blood. The receptors originated from a woman aged 80 or over with acute or convalescent COVID-19. Both conserved end residues are part of each CDR3. Each record gives: V gene, clone size, D gene, J gene, CDR3 protein, CDR3 DNA. A D gene is named only where the DNA matches it firmly. A clone size is listed for some rows: how often the clone was seen (once, few, many), or a class if it is expanded.

v_call: TRBV13
clone_size: NA
d_call: TRBD2
j_call: TRBJ2-1
cdr3_aa: CASSVEASGGRTSYNEQFF
cdr3_nt: TGTGCCAGCAGCGTAGAGGCTAGCGGGGGCCGCACCTCCTACAATGAGCAGTTCTTC

v_call: TRBV10-3
clone_size: NA
d_call: NA
j_call: TRBJ2-1
cdr3_aa: CASKYSGDGYNEQFF
cdr3_nt: TGTGCCAGCAAATATAGCGGAGACGGGTACAATGAGCAGTTCTTC

v_call: TRBV3-1/TRBV3-2
clone_size: NA
d_call: TRBD1
j_call: TRBJ1-6
cdr3_aa: CASSQYRGVDNSPLHF
cdr3_nt: TGTGCCAGCAGCCAATACAGGGGGGTAGATAATTCACCCCTCCACTTT

v_call: TRBV27
clone_size: NA
d_call: NA
j_call: TRBJ2-1
cdr3_aa: CASSQYGTDSSYNEQFF
cdr3_nt: TGTGCCAGCAGTCAATACGGGACTGATAGCTCCTACAATGAGCAGTTCTTC

v_call: TRBV19
clone_size: NA
d_call: TRBD1
j_call: TRBJ1-5
cdr3_aa: CASQDRGFQPQHF
cdr3_nt: TGTGCCAGCCAGGACAGGGGTTTTCAGCCCCAGCATTTT

v_call: TRBV19
clone_size: NA
d_call: TRBD1
j_call: TRBJ1-5
cdr3_aa: CATDDGQVTNQPQHF
cdr3_nt: TGTGCCACCGATGATGGACAGGTTACCAATCAGCCCCAGCATTTT

v_call: TRBV5-6
clone_size: few
d_call: TRBD1
j_call: TRBJ1-4
cdr3_aa: CASSSDRANEKLFF
cdr3_nt: TGTGCCAGCAGCTCGGACAGGGCTAATGAAAAACTGTTTTTT

v_call: TRBV2
clone_size: NA
d_call: NA
j_call: TRBJ1-5
cdr3_aa: CASSERTVYSNQPQHF
cdr3_nt: TGTGCCAGCAGTGAAAGAACGGTCTATAGCAATCAGCCCCAGCATTTT

v_call: TRBV5-5
clone_size: once
d_call: NA
j_call: TRBJ1-3
cdr3_aa: CASSFGGDNSGNTIYF
cdr3_nt: TGTGCCAGCAGCTTTGGGGGGGACAACTCTGGAAACACCATATATTTT

v_call: TRBV7-9
clone_size: NA
d_call: TRBD1
j_call: TRBJ1-5
cdr3_aa: CASSGQGDQPQHF
cdr3_nt: TGTGCCAGCAGCGGACAGGGGGATCAGCCCCAGCATTTT

v_call: TRBV29-1
clone_size: NA
d_call: TRBD1
j_call: TRBJ2-7
cdr3_aa: CSVEVTGGSYEQYF
cdr3_nt: TGCAGCGTTGAGGTGACAGGGGGCTCCTACGAGCAGTACTTC

v_call: TRBV5-1
clone_size: NA
d_call: NA
j_call: TRBJ2-7
cdr3_aa: CASSLEPMLSYEQYF
cdr3_nt: TGCGCCAGCAGCTTGGAGCCGATGCTTTCCTACGAGCAGTACTTC

v_call: TRBV19
clone_size: many
d_call: NA
j_call: TRBJ1-2
cdr3_aa: CASSITTGQIYGYTF
cdr3_nt: TGTGCCAGTAGTATAACTACCGGACAAATCTATGGCTACACCTTC

v_call: TRBV5-6
clone_size: NA
d_call: TRBD2
j_call: TRBJ2-1
cdr3_aa: CASSAGLAGGIEQFF
cdr3_nt: TGTGCCAGCAGCGCCGGACTAGCGGGAGGAATTGAGCAGTTCTTC

v_call: TRBV19
clone_size: NA
d_call: NA
j_call: TRBJ2-3
cdr3_aa: CATGGIWTDTQYF
cdr3_nt: TGTGCCACTGGCGGGATATGGACAGATACGCAGTATTTT

v_call: TRBV2
clone_size: once
d_call: NA
j_call: TRBJ1-5
cdr3_aa: CASSEVSSNQPQHF
cdr3_nt: TGTGCCAGCAGTGAAGTCAGTAGCAATCAGCCCCAGCATTTT

v_call: TRBV4-3
clone_size: NA
d_call: NA
j_call: TRBJ1-5
cdr3_aa: CASSQDGDSNQPQHF
cdr3_nt: TGCGCCAGCAGCCAAGACGGTGATAGCAATCAGCCCCAGCATTTT

v_call: TRBV4-3
clone_size: few
d_call: NA
j_call: TRBJ1-5
cdr3_aa: CASSHDSGNQPQHF
cdr3_nt: TGCGCCAGCAGCCACGACAGTGGCAATCAGCCCCAGCATTTT

v_call: TRBV3-1/TRBV3-2
clone_size: NA
d_call: TRBD2
j_call: TRBJ2-7
cdr3_aa: CASSAGLAGGPEQYF
cdr3_nt: TGTGCCAGCAGTGCCGGACTAGCGGGGGGGCCCGAGCAGTACTTC